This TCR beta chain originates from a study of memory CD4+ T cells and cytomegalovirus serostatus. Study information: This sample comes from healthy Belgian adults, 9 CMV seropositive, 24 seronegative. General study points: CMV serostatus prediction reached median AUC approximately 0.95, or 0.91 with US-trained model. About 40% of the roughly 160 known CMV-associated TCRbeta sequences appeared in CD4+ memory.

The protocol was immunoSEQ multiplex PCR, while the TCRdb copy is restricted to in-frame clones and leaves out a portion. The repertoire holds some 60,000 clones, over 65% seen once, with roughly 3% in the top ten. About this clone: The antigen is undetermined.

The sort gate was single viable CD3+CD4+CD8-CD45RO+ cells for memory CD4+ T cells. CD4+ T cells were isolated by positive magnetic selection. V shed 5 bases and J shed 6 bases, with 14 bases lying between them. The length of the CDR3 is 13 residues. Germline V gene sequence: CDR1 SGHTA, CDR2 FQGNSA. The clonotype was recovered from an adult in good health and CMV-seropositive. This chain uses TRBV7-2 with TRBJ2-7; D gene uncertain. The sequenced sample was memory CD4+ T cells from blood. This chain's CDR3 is CASSPMFGAEQYF. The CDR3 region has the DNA TGTGCCAGCAGCCCCATGTTTGGTGCCGAGCAGTACTTC.